This T cell receptor beta chain comes out of a study of breast tumors, draining lymph nodes, adjacent tissues. Axillary draining lymph nodes of breast cancer patients supplied the node samples. This clonotype appeared many times. Its antigen is currently unknown. Study-wide findings and caveats: Compared with basal-like, luminal-like tumors shared significantly more repertoire with nontumor tissue. Tumor TCR diversity was below lymph nodes but above nontumor tissue.

TCRdb ran MiXCR on the multiplex PCR reads and lists one entry per CDR3 protein. The sample consists of more than 250,000 distinct CDR3 sequences, 30% of them appearing once. The specimen was axillary lymph node tissue. This clonotype was obtained from a female donor with breast cancer. Some clones in this sample may be carry-over from other donors' samples.

In nucleotides, the CDR3 is TGCGCCAGCAGCCAAGACCAAGCGGGAGTTACCACAGATACGCAGTATTTT. This encodes CASSQDQAGVTTDTQYF. The gene calls are TRBV4-3 and TRBJ2-3, with 8 bases aligning to TRBD2. The CDR3 is made up of 17 amino acids. Germline trimming cut 0 bases from V and 2 bases from J; bases unmatched to any gene: 7. Germline CDR1 and CDR2: LGHNA and YSLEER.